This T cell receptor (beta chain) was observed in a study of identical twins. Findings and caveats of the study: Weaker excess sharing between twins was seen in beta out-of-frame sequences.

TCRdb re-derived calls from the 5' RACE reads in MiXCR, one entry per CDR3 protein. The sample contains 430,000 or so distinct CDR3 sequences, roughly 24% of which appear only once. Germline CDR1 and CDR2: MNHNS and SASEGT. Trimming removed 6 bases from V and 0 bases from J, with 9 bases in between. This CDR3 comprises 14 residues. On this clonotype: Its antigen is undetermined.

This same sample was also taken into another study, of T cells expressing NK-cell markers. That study reports: Sequenced donors, eight in total, included seven who were HCMV-seropositive and one who was seronegative.

The V call is TRBV6-1, the J call TRBJ1-3, with D maybe TRBD1 (6 bases). Specimen: CD4+ T cells sorted from blood. This TCR came from a woman aged 18-35 years in good health. The CDR3 is CASSRDNSGNTIYF. In nucleotides, the CDR3 is TGTGCCAGCAGCCGGGACAACTCTGGAAACACCATATATTTT.